This is a list of T cell receptor beta chains from one sample in a study of blood T cells in healthy people across ages. TCRdb used MiXCR to reprocess the 5' RACE reads, holding one entry per CDR3 protein. The table lists over 1.5 million distinct CDR3 sequences, around half of them singletons. Sequenced: blood. The receptors stem from a woman aged 40 to 55 in good health. Both conserved end residues are trimmed from each CDR3. Clone size appears in some rows only: once, few, many, or a class for an expanded clone.

size | J | V | CDR3
- | TRBJ1-2 | TRBV6-1 | ASSPRQGEFGGYT
once | TRBJ2-1 | TRBV4-3 | ASSQEMFSSYEQF
- | TRBJ1-2 | TRBV9 | ASSVGDSRGYGYT
- | TRBJ2-1 | TRBV28 | ASSSTRGRGGYEQF
- | TRBJ2-5 | TRBV4-1 | ASSHLEDGRGNEQY
- | TRBJ2-7 | TRBV13 | ASSSTGWGEQY
- | TRBJ2-4 | TRBV12-3/TRBV12-4 | ASSLNGGRKGENIQY
few | TRBJ2-1 | TRBV29-1 | SVERRVLRNEQF
- | TRBJ1-6 | TRBV3-1 | ASTRTPGGSPLH
- | TRBJ1-6 | TRBV20-1 | SARDGAQQGSYNSPLH
- | TRBJ2-3 | TRBV25-1 | ARDGPHTDTQY
- | TRBJ2-1 | TRBV15 | ATSGVGAGSYNEQF
- | TRBJ2-5 | TRBV5-1 | ASSPEGFREGQETQY
few | TRBJ2-3 | TRBV2 | ASSEEYTDTQY
- | TRBJ2-5 | TRBV10-3 | AISEMGTEETQY